This passage covers 20 T cell receptor beta chains from one sample sequenced in a study of blood T cells in healthy people across ages. It was with a sample-barcoded 5' primer and a J-beta primer mix that a second PCR of about 6 to 12 cycles was run. Via MiXCR, TCRdb re-called the 5' RACE reads, giving one row per CDR3 protein. The top ten clones hold less than 2.5% of a sample with about 2 million distinct CDR3 sequences, 40% to 55% of them seen once. The sequencing sample was made of blood. These receptors were taken from a woman aged 40-49 years in good health.

The J gene is TRBJ2-3, the V gene TRBV5-8; 9 nucleotides agree with TRBD1. This CDR3 contains 16 residues. Germline CDR1 SGHTS, CDR2 YDEGEE. V shed 4 bases, J shed 1 base, and the junction held 7 bases outside the gene matches. The CDR3 here is CASSPDRGLRTDTQYF. The CDR3, as DNA: TGTGCCAGCAGCCCGGACAGGGGACTCCGCACAGATACGCAGTATTTT.

The chain carries TRBV20-1 and TRBJ2-1, with D tentatively TRBD1 or TRBD2 (5 bases each). Germline-derived CDR1 and CDR2 are DFQATT and SNEGSKA (reference sequence). This CDR3 spans 14 amino acids. V was pared by 0 bases and J by 6 bases, with 12 bases between. In nucleotides, the CDR3 is TGCAGTGCTAGAGATCCCGGGGCCATCAATGAGCAGTTCTTC. It is translated as CSARDPGAINEQFF.

This clonotype was detected only a few times. Its ends do not fully match the called genes, so a read error is possible. The V call is TRBV14, the J call TRBJ2-1; perhaps D is TRBD1 or TRBD2 (5 bases each). CDR3 length: 12 residues. Germline CDR1 and CDR2: SGHDN and FVKESK. For the CDR3, the DNA is TGTGCCAGCAGCCGGGGACCTAATGGGCAGTTCTTC. This encodes CASSRGPNGQFF.

This clonotype was detected only a few times. V gene TRBV6-6 combines with J gene TRBJ1-2; possibly TRBD1 for D (5 bases). This CDR3 contains 14 residues. Trimming left V 0 bases short and J 4 bases short, with 9 bases between. Germline V gene lookup returns CDR1 MNHNY and CDR2 SVGAGI (reference sequence). CDR3 loop: CASSYSTEAYGYTF. CDR3 coding DNA: TGTGCCAGCAGTTACTCGACAGAAGCCTATGGCTACACCTTC.

The chain employs TRBV6-2 or TRBV6-3 and TRBJ2-7; no reliable D call. CDR1 and CDR2 (germline): MNHEY, SVGEGT. This CDR3 region has 15 residues. Trimming cost V 0 bases and J 2 bases, with 11 bases left between them. For the CDR3, the DNA is TGTGCCAGCAGTTACTCACCCCCGGGCCCCTACGAGCAGTACTTC. Translating it yields CASSYSPPGPYEQYF.

The J gene is TRBJ2-3, the V gene TRBV27, with TRBD2 identical over 9 bases. The ends lost 6 bases at V and 2 bases at J; junction bases unmatched: 9. The CDR3 has 16 residues. CDR1 is MNHEY and CDR2 is SMNVEV in the germline V gene (reference sequence). The CDR3 region is CASRHLAGTITDTQYF. CDR3 in DNA: TGTGCCAGCAGACACCTAGCGGGGACAATCACAGATACGCAGTATTTT.

This chain connects TRBV5-5 to TRBJ2-1; no reliable D call. V gave up 2 bases and J gave up 5 bases, with 14 bases separating them. This CDR3 is 15 amino acids long. Germline loops: CDR1 SGHKS, CDR2 YYEKEE (reference sequence). The CDR3 DNA sequence: TGTGCCAGCAGCTTCCCCCAGGTGCGCGACAATGAGCAGTTCTTC. It is translated as CASSFPQVRDNEQFF.

This chain links TRBV28 with TRBJ2-3, with 7 bases fitting TRBD1. With V trimmed by 7 bases and J by 2 bases, 3 bases remained unmatched. CDR3 length equals 13 residues. Germline V gives CDR1 MDHEN, CDR2 SYDVKM. CDR3 protein: CASMTGPTDTQYF. The CDR3 bases are TGTGCCAGCATGACAGGGCCCACAGATACGCAGTATTTT. The variable domain in full, with the rest retrieved from reference TRBV28 and TRBJ2-3, is DVKVTQSSRYLVKRTGEKVFLECVQDMDHENMFWYRQDPGLGLRLIYFSYDVKMKEKGDIPEGYSVSREKKERFSLILESASTNQTSMYLCASMTGPTDTQYFGPGTRLTVL.

V is TRBV6-2 or TRBV6-3 and J is TRBJ2-3, with D maybe TRBD1 (5 bases). V lost 4 bases, J lost 5 bases, and 16 bases lay in between. The CDR3 loop spans 15 amino acids. Germline V gene data show CDR1 as MNHEY and CDR2 as SVGEGT. CDR3 sequence (DNA): TGTGCCAGCAGTTCCAACAGGCGTGCTGGAGATACGCAGTATTTT. It encodes CASSSNRRAGDTQYF.

The genes are TRBV7-2 and TRBJ2-3; D gene unclear. The CDR3 has 12 amino acids. CDR1 is SGHTA and CDR2 is FQGNSA in the germline V gene. With 5 bases removed from V and 5 bases from J, the gap between germline ends came to 8 bases. CDR3 region: CASSPMKDTQYF. Here the CDR3 DNA reads TGTGCCAGCAGCCCGATGAAAGATACGCAGTATTTT.

This sequence joins TRBV12-3 or TRBV12-4 and TRBJ1-1; D ambiguous. This CDR3 contains 13 residues. V gave up 1 base and J gave up 4 bases, with 7 bases separating them. This chain's CDR3 is CASSLGSRTEAFF. The CDR3 region has the DNA TGTGCCAGCAGTTTAGGCTCACGCACTGAAGCTTTCTTT.

The chain links TRBV13 to TRBJ1-1, with 9 bases lining up with TRBD1. The J segment lost 4 bases and the V segment lost 5 bases, leaving 2 bases of the junction unmatched. The length of the CDR3 is 13 residues. Germline CDR1 is PRHDT and CDR2 is FYEKMQ (reference sequence). CDR3 loop: CASSAGQGTEAFF. In nucleotides, the CDR3 is TGTGCCAGCAGCGCGGGACAGGGCACTGAAGCTTTCTTT.

This clonotype was counted once. The J gene is TRBJ2-7, the V gene TRBV7-8; D perhaps matches TRBD1 (6 bases). V gave up 1 base and J gave up 2 bases, with 12 bases separating them. CDR1 SGHVS and CDR2 FQNEAQ come from the germline V gene. The CDR3 is 15 residues long. CDR3 residues: CASSLEGTRAYEQYF. Written as DNA, the CDR3 is TGTGCCAGCAGCTTAGAAGGGACAAGAGCCTACGAGCAGTACTTC.

The gene calls are TRBV5-5 and TRBJ2-5; D call uncertain. The J call may be mistaken, given a closer DNA end match to TRBJ2-7. The CDR3 runs 13 residues. Germline V lookup: CDR1 SGHKS, CDR2 YYEKEE (reference sequence). CDR3 in amino acids: CASSLWVSNEQYF. The CDR3 coding sequence is TGTGCCAGCAGCTTGTGGGTTTCAAACGAGCAGTACTTC.

The rearrangement links TRBV4-2 to TRBJ2-5; unclear D gene. The CDR3 is 14 amino acids. CDR1 and CDR2 (germline): LGHNA, YNFKEQ. V was trimmed by 0 bases and J by 5 bases, leaving 10 bases between them. The CDR3 DNA follows: TGTGCCAGCAGCCAAGATCTTCGAGCGGAGACCCAGTACTTC. Its translation: CASSQDLRAETQYF.

This clonotype has a single count. The J gene is TRBJ2-5, the V gene TRBV3-1, with TRBD2 matching over 7 bases. Per the germline V gene, CDR1 is LGHDT and CDR2 is YNNKEL (reference sequence). The CDR3 runs 13 residues. V dropped 3 bases and J dropped 5; count of bases not matched to a gene: 3. The CDR3 here is CASSHAGRETQYF. CDR3 DNA: TGTGCCAGCAGCCATGCCGGGAGGGAGACCCAGTACTTC.

J is TRBJ1-2 and V is TRBV3-1; D perhaps matches TRBD1 (5 bases). The CDR3 is 18 residues long. Germline lookup yields CDR1 LGHDT and CDR2 YNNKEL (reference sequence). V lost 1 base and J lost 0, with 18 bases in between. The CDR3 loop is CASSQGDVQGAPNYGYTF. The CDR3 DNA sequence: TGTGCCAGCAGCCAAGGGGATGTCCAGGGCGCACCTAACTATGGCTACACCTTC.

The chain is built from TRBV9 and TRBJ1-5; no firm D call. CDR1 and CDR2 from the germline V gene are SGDLS and YYNGEE. The CDR3 runs 14 residues. Trimming pared 0 bases from V and 6 bases from J, leaving 10 bases between. The CDR3 DNA reads TGTGCCAGCAGCGTAGGGGAGGCAGCTCAGCCCCAGCATTTT. Translating gives CASSVGEAAQPQHF.

This clonotype was counted only a few times. The chain employs TRBV7-2 and TRBJ1-5, with D perhaps TRBD1 (5 bases). Germline loops: CDR1 SGHTA, CDR2 FQGNSA. The CDR3 contains 15 residues. The V gene lost 3 bases and the J gene lost 3 bases, with 12 bases spanning the gap. The CDR3 region is CASSFGVDNNQPQHF. DNA of the CDR3: TGTGCCAGCAGCTTCGGCGTGGACAACAATCAGCCCCAGCATTTT.

This clonotype was seen more than once but under ten times. V is TRBV7-2 and J is TRBJ2-5; 10 nucleotides match TRBD1. The J call may be mistaken, given a closer DNA end match to TRBJ2-7. The CDR3 loop spans 16 amino acids. In germline, CDR1 is SGHTA, CDR2 FQGNSA. This CDR3 reads CASSITGTGAKVEQYF. The CDR3 DNA sequence: TGTGCCAGCAGTATAACCGGGACAGGGGCCAAGGTCGAGCAGTACTTC.